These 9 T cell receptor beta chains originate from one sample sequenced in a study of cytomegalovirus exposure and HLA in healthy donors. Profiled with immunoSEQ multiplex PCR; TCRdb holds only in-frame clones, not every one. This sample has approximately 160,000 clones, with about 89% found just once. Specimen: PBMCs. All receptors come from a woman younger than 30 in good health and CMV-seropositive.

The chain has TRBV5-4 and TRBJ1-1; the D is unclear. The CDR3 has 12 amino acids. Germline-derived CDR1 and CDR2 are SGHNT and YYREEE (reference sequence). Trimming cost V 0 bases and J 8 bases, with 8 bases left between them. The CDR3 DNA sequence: TGTGCCAGCAGCTTGGGACTCAGCGAAGCTTTCTTT. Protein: CASSLGLSEAFF.

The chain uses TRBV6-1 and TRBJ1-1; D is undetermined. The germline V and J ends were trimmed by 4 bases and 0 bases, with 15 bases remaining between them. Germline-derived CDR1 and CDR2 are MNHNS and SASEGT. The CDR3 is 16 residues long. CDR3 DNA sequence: TGTGCCAGCAGTGGGAGCCCATCACCATTGAACACTGAAGCTTTCTTT. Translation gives CASSGSPSPLNTEAFF.

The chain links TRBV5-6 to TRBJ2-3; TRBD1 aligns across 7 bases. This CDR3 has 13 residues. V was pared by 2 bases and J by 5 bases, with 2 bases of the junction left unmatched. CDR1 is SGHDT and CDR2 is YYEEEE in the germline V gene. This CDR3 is CASSLQGLDTQYF. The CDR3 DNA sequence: TGTGCCAGCAGCTTACAGGGGCTAGATACGCAGTATTTT.

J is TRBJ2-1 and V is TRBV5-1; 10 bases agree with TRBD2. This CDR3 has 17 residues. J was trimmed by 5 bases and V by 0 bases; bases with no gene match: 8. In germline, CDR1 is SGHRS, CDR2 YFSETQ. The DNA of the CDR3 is TGCGCCAGCAGCTTGGCCGGGCTAGCGGGGGCCGACAATGAGCAGTTCTTC. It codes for CASSLAGLAGADNEQFF.

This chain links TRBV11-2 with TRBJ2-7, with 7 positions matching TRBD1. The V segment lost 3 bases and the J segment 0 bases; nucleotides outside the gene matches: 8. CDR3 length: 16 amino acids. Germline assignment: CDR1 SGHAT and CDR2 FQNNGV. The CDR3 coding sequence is TGTGCCAGCAGCTTTAGGCAGGGGGTATACTCCTACGAGCAGTACTTC. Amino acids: CASSFRQGVYSYEQYF.

The CDR3 coding sequence is TGTGCCAGCAGCCCTCCGGGACTAGCGGCTGTAGATACGCAGTATTTT. This encodes CASSPPGLAAVDTQYF. The V and J genes are TRBV11-2 and TRBJ2-3; 11 bases map to TRBD2. CDR1 and CDR2 (germline): SGHAT, FQNNGV. This CDR3 is built from 16 residues. J gave up 5 bases and V 5 bases, and 9 bases lay outside the gene matches.

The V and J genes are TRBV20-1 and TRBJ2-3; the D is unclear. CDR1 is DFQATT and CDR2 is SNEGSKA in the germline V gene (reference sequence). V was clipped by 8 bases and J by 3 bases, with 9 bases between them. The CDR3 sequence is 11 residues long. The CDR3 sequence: CSTSRTDTQYF. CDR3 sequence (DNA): TGCAGTACGAGTAGAACAGATACGCAGTATTTT.

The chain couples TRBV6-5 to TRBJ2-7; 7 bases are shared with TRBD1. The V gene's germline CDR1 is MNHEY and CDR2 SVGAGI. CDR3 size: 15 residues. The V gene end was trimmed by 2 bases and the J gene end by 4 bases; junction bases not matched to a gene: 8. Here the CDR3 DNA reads TGTGCCAGCAGTTACCGGGACAGTCTTTCGTACGAGCAGTACTTC. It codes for CASSYRDSLSYEQYF.

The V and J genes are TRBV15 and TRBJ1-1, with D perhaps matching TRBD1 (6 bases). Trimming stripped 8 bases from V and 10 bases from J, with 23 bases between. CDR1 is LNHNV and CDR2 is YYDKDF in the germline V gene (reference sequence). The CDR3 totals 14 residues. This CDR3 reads CATVGRNRVNRAFF. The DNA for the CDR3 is TGTGCCACCGTAGGTCGCAACAGGGTGAACCGAGCTTTCTTT.